A single sample gave rise to the 25 T cell receptor beta chains below, sequenced in a study of blood T cell repertoires in COVID-19. Sequenced by immunoSEQ multiplex PCR; TCRdb stores in-frame clones only, minus some. The sample carries about 76,000 clones, 65% to 90% recorded once. Sequenced sample: peripheral blood. Every receptor here comes from a man at least 80 years old with acute or convalescent COVID-19.

V usage is TRBV5-4 and J usage is TRBJ2-3; 7 nucleotides line up with TRBD2. The CDR3 covers 15 residues. Germline V gives CDR1 SGHNT, CDR2 YYREEE (reference sequence). J gave up 1 base and V 4 bases, and 6 bases lay outside the gene matches. CDR3 sequence (DNA): TGTGCCAGCAGCCGTTCTAGCGGAGGCACAGATACGCAGTATTTT. This gives the protein CASSRSSGGTDTQYF.

CDR3 residues: CASSLDQNNQPQHF. The CDR3 DNA sequence: TGTGCCAGCAGCTTGGACCAGAACAATCAGCCCCAGCATTTT. The chain carries TRBV5-4 and TRBJ1-5; no clear D. Per germline, CDR1 SGHNT and CDR2 YYREEE (reference sequence). The length of the CDR3 is 14 residues. Trimming removed 0 bases at V and 3 bases at J, with 7 bases between.

As DNA, the CDR3 is TGCGCCAGCAGCTATAAACAGGGGCCGAACACTGAAGCTTTCTTT. This gives the protein CASSYKQGPNTEAFF. The V and J genes are TRBV5-1 and TRBJ1-1; the match to TRBD1 covers 7 bases. The CDR3 spans 15 residues. The junction had 6 bases not matched to a gene; V was cut back by 3 bases and J by 1 base. Germline V gene lookup returns CDR1 SGHRS and CDR2 YFSETQ.

This clone was counted only a few times. The chain has TRBV2 and TRBJ1-5; D unresolved. V lost 4 bases, J lost 5 bases, and 9 bases lay in between. CDR3 length: 13 residues. Germline V gene lookup returns CDR1 SNHLY and CDR2 FYNNEI. This chain's CDR3 is CASSAGLYQPQHF. The CDR3 DNA reads as TGTGCCAGCAGTGCAGGATTGTATCAGCCCCAGCATTTT.

The CDR3 is CASSLDGSAGNEQFF. Here the CDR3 DNA reads TGCGCCAGCAGCCTAGACGGGAGCGCTGGCAATGAGCAGTTCTTC. The chain carries TRBV4-3 and TRBJ2-1; tentatively, D is TRBD2 (6 bases). With 4 bases removed from V and 6 bases from J, the gap between germline ends came to 16 bases. In germline, CDR1 is LGHNA, CDR2 YSLEER. This CDR3 spans 15 amino acids.

V gene TRBV27 combines with J gene TRBJ2-3, with a weak D call TRBD2 (5 bases). The CDR3 has 14 amino acids. Trimming stripped 3 bases from V and 3 bases from J, with 10 bases between. Germline values: CDR1 MNHEY, CDR2 SMNVEV (reference sequence). CDR3 residues: CASSFGGSTDTQYF. CDR3 sequence (DNA): TGTGCCAGCAGTTTCGGTGGGAGTACAGATACGCAGTATTTT.

The V and J genes are TRBV27 and TRBJ1-1; no definite D call. Germline-derived CDR1 and CDR2 are MNHEY and SMNVEV (reference sequence). Trimming removed 0 bases from V and 2 bases from J, with 10 bases in between. The length of the CDR3 is 15 residues. CDR3 DNA sequence: TGTGCCAGCAGTTTATCATTCGCGGTTAACACTGAAGCTTTCTTT. Protein sequence: CASSLSFAVNTEAFF.

This clone is a singleton in its sample. The chain is built from TRBV27 and TRBJ2-7, with TRBD2 matching over 12 bases. Germline lookup yields CDR1 MNHEY and CDR2 SMNVEV (reference sequence). This CDR3 region has 17 residues. Germline trimming cut 4 bases from V and 6 bases from J; bases unmatched to any gene: 13. The CDR3 sequence: CASSSIPLAGGRGEQYF. Written as DNA, the CDR3 is TGTGCCAGCAGTTCAATTCCTCTAGCGGGAGGGCGGGGCGAGCAGTACTTC.

The chain is built from TRBV20-1 and TRBJ1-1; D is perhaps TRBD1 (5 bases). This CDR3 spans 11 amino acids. Germline CDR1 is DFQATT and CDR2 is SNEGSKA (reference sequence). Trimming left V 3 bases short and J 6 bases short, with 8 bases between. The CDR3 is CSARGLAEAFF. The CDR3 nucleotides read TGCAGTGCTAGGGGGCTCGCTGAAGCTTTCTTT.

The chain employs TRBV7-8 and TRBJ2-7; D is perhaps TRBD1 (5 bases). CDR3 length: 13 residues. V was cut by 3 bases and J by 4 bases, with 10 bases left in between. Germline values: CDR1 SGHVS, CDR2 FQNEAQ. The CDR3 spells CASSLGHSYEQYF. In DNA, the CDR3 is TGTGCCAGCAGCTTGGGGCACAGTTACGAGCAGTACTTC.

The rearrangement joins TRBV29-1 to TRBJ1-1; the D gene is possibly TRBD1 (5 bases). This CDR3 has 13 amino acids. With 4 bases removed from V and 4 bases from J, the gap between germline ends came to 13 bases. Germline CDR1 and CDR2: SQVTM and ANQGSEA. The CDR3 spells CSVVRDRGTEAFF. CDR3 nucleotides: TGCAGCGTTGTTCGAGACAGAGGCACTGAAGCTTTCTTT.

This clone was recorded a few times. The rearrangement links TRBV6-5 to TRBJ1-3, with 8 bases matching TRBD1. Trimming took 4 bases from V and 4 from J; bases not matched to a gene: 3. Germline V gene sequence: CDR1 MNHEY, CDR2 SVGAGI. The CDR3 is made up of 14 amino acids. The CDR3, as DNA: TGTGCCAGCAGTTCGGGACAGGTCGGAAACACCATATATTTT. Protein product: CASSSGQVGNTIYF.

This clone is a singleton in its sample. A junction end diverges from the germline sequence, so it may reflect a read error. The chain joins TRBV7-8 to TRBJ2-1; 8 nucleotides match TRBD1. Germline loops: CDR1 SGHVS, CDR2 FQNEAQ. The CDR3 length is 16 residues. Here the CDR3 DNA reads TGTGCCAGCAGTTTAGTCAGGGGGCGACGGTACAATGAGCAGTTCTTC. It specifies CASSLVRGRRYNEQFF.

V is TRBV9 and J is TRBJ2-1; D perhaps matches TRBD1 (5 bases). Germline-derived CDR1 and CDR2 are SGDLS and YYNGEE. The CDR3 contains 15 residues. The ends were cut back, 3 bases at V and 9 bases at J, with 19 bases in the middle. The chain's CDR3 is CASSALGQGYVEQFF. CDR3 nucleotides: TGTGCCAGCAGCGCATTAGGGCAGGGCTACGTTGAGCAGTTCTTC.

The chain carries TRBV10-2 and TRBJ2-7; 10 bases line up with TRBD1. V was clipped by 3 bases and J by 6 bases; unmatched bases: 8. This CDR3 has 15 amino acids. Per the germline V gene, CDR1 is WSHSY and CDR2 is SAAADI. DNA for the CDR3: TGCGCCAGCAGTGATAAGGGACAGGGGCTAAGCGAGCAGTACTTC. This translates into CASSDKGQGLSEQYF.

This chain uses TRBV6-1 with TRBJ1-4, with 7 bases identical to TRBD1. With V trimmed by 4 bases and J by 0 bases, 8 bases remained unmatched. CDR1 and CDR2 (germline): MNHNS, SASEGT. The CDR3 runs 17 residues. CDR3 bases: TGTGCCAGCAGTGGGGACAGCCAAGTTTCAACTAATGAAAAACTGTTTTTT. Its translation: CASSGDSQVSTNEKLFF.

The V call is TRBV12-3 or TRBV12-4, the J call TRBJ2-7; tentatively, D is TRBD2 (6 bases). The CDR3 runs 13 residues. V lost 7 bases, J lost 3 bases, and 13 bases lay in between. This CDR3 is CASTRSGDYEQYF. In DNA, the CDR3 is TGTGCCAGCACCCGATCGGGGGACTACGAGCAGTACTTC.

This clone has a handful of counts. This sequence joins TRBV6-4 and TRBJ2-2, with 7 bases lining up with TRBD1. The CDR3 sequence is 14 residues long. V shed 6 bases, J shed 3 bases, and the junction held 4 bases outside the gene matches. CDR1 and CDR2 (germline): MRHNA, SNTAGT. The CDR3 coding sequence is TGTGCCAGCAGCAGGGGGATGGACACCGGGGAGCTGTTTTTT. Protein: CASSRGMDTGELFF.

The V gene is TRBV16, the J gene TRBJ2-1; D perhaps matches TRBD1 (5 bases). Germline values: CDR1 KGHSY, CDR2 FQNENV. The ends were cut back, 1 base at V and 8 bases at J, with 12 bases in the middle. There are 14 residues in the CDR3. The CDR3 DNA is TGTGCCAGCAGCCAATTCGTTCAAGGGGATGAGCAGTTCTTC. Translated, it gives CASSQFVQGDEQFF.

This clone was observed a few times. The chain recombines TRBV6-2 or TRBV6-3 with TRBJ2-3, with 11 nucleotides matching TRBD2. The trim removed 3 bases at V and 6 bases at J, leaving 14 bases unmatched. CDR3 length: 18 residues. CDR1 MNHEY and CDR2 SVGEGT come from the germline V gene. The CDR3 loop reads CASSYTPGLAALRDTQYF. CDR3 coding DNA: TGTGCCAGCAGTTATACCCCGGGACTAGCGGCCCTTAGGGATACGCAGTATTTT.

The V gene is TRBV3-1 (or the pseudogene TRBV3-2), the J gene TRBJ2-2; D not resolved. Germline V gene sequence: CDR1 LGHDT, CDR2 YNNKEL (reference sequence). V gave up 0 bases and J gave up 5 bases, with 19 bases separating them. This CDR3 is 18 amino acids long. DNA for the CDR3: TGTGCCAGCAGCCAAGACGCCAACAGAAAGAACGAAACCGGGGAGCTGTTTTTT. Translated: CASSQDANRKNETGELFF.

V usage is TRBV11-1 and J usage is TRBJ1-1; the D gene is possibly TRBD1 (6 bases). The CDR3 extends over 13 amino acids. The V gene lost 5 bases and the J gene lost 5 bases, with 12 bases spanning the gap. CDR1 is SGHAT and CDR2 is FQDESV in the germline V gene (reference sequence). The CDR3 sequence: CASSLHRETEAFF. In DNA, the CDR3 is TGTGCCAGCAGCCTACACAGGGAAACTGAAGCTTTCTTT. Supplemented by reference TRBV11-1 and TRBJ1-1, the full variable domain reads EAEVAQSPRYKITEKSQAVAFWCDPISGHATLYWYRQILGQGPELLVQFQDESVVDDSQLPKDRFSAERLKGVDSTLKIQPAELGDSAMYLCASSLHRETEAFFGQGTRLTVV.

V is TRBV27 and J is TRBJ2-2; 12 bases are shared with TRBD2. This CDR3 spans 15 amino acids. Trimming took 5 bases from V and 9 from J; bases not matched to a gene: 7. Germline CDR1 MNHEY, CDR2 SMNVEV (reference sequence). The CDR3 here is CASSLTSGSIWELFF. CDR3 in DNA: TGTGCCAGCAGTCTGACTAGCGGGAGTATTTGGGAGCTGTTTTTT.

This chain joins TRBV3-1 (or the pseudogene TRBV3-2) and TRBJ1-1; no definite D call. The CDR3 is 14 amino acids. Trimming removed 1 base from V and 1 base from J, with 7 bases in between. Germline CDR1 and CDR2: LGHDT and YNNKEL (reference sequence). CDR3 sequence reads: CASSQGGWNTEAFF. CDR3 in DNA: TGTGCCAGCAGCCAAGGAGGGTGGAACACTGAAGCTTTCTTT.

The V gene is TRBV5-4, the J gene TRBJ1-2, with 7 bases fitting TRBD1. Unmatched junction bases numbered 3, after V lost 2 bases and J lost 5 bases. CDR3 length: 13 residues. Germline-derived CDR1 and CDR2 are SGHNT and YYREEE (reference sequence). CDR3 loop: CASSFQGGYGYTF. CDR3 nucleotides: TGTGCCAGCAGCTTCCAGGGGGGTTATGGCTACACCTTC.